The rows below give T cell receptor beta chains drawn from one sample of a study of graft-versus-host responses after intestinal transplantation. Measured with immunoSEQ multiplex PCR; TCRdb has only the in-frame clones, and not every one. The sample lists 15,000 or so clones, approximately 80% occurring once. This material consisted of ileum tissue, taken roughly 26 days after intestinal transplant. The receptors were sampled from a human patient who received an intestinal transplant, so some T cells may come from the graft donor. Each CDR3 is given with its conserved first and last residue. A D gene is named only where the DNA matches it firmly. Only part of the rows carry a size: once, few, many, or a class if the clone is expanded.

TRBV9	TRBD2	TRBJ2-2	few	TGTGCCAGCAGCGTAGAAATCGGGGGGTCAATCACCGGGGAGCTGTTTTTT	CASSVEIGGSITGELFF
TRBV9	TRBD1	TRBJ2-6	once	TGTGCCAGCAGCACCTGGGACAGCAACTCTGGGGCCAACGTCCTGACTTTC	CASSTWDSNSGANVLTF
TRBV6-5	TRBD1	TRBJ1-1	.	TGTGCCAGCAGTTACGGACAGGGGCGGACTGAAGCTTTCTTT	CASSYGQGRTEAFF
TRBV11-2	TRBD2	TRBJ2-1	.	TGTGCCAGCAGCTTAGAAGCGCCCTCTAGCGGGGGAATATACAATGAGCAGTTCTTC	CASSLEAPSSGGIYNEQFF
TRBV14	TRBD1	TRBJ1-4	.	TGTGCCAGCAGCCATCTCCCGGGACAGGGGGATGAAAAACTGTTTTTT	CASSHLPGQGDEKLFF
TRBV5-6	TRBD2	TRBJ2-2	once	TGTGCCAGCAGCTTGCTGAGCGGGGGGGCCGGGGAGCTGTTTTTT	CASSLLSGGAGELFF
TRBV6-1	.	TRBJ2-2	.	TGTGCCAGCAGTGTCGACTCCGGGACTCGGAACACCGGGGAGCTGTTTTTT	CASSVDSGTRNTGELFF
TRBV19	.	TRBJ1-4	.	TGTGCCAGTAGTTCGCTCAGGCCGCCGTCTAATGAAAAACTGTTTTTT	CASSSLRPPSNEKLFF
TRBV27	.	TRBJ1-5	.	TGTGCCAGCAGTCGGGGGAGCGGCCAGCCCCAGCATTTT	CASSRGSGQPQHF
TRBV5-6	TRBD1	TRBJ1-5	.	TGTGCCAGCAGCCCCGGGACAGAAACAAATCAGCCCCAGCATTTT	CASSPGTETNQPQHF
TRBV6-7	.	TRBJ2-1	.	TGTGCCAGCAGTTACTCGACATCCTACAATGAGCAGTTCTTC	CASSYSTSYNEQFF